The 8 T cell receptor beta chains listed next were all sequenced from one sample in a study of T cells in Graves' hyperthyroidism and ophthalmopathy (dated 2019 in TCRdb). The method was multiplex PCR. TCRdb records Illumina HiSeq 2000 as the sequencer. TCR beta CDR3 regions were amplified from RNA transcripts. The TCR CDR3 was subjected to a first round of RT-PCR using the HTBI primer set and the Qiagen OneStep RT-PCR kit. TCRdb's own reprocessing of the public reads used fastp at Q25 and MiXCR and kept productive beta chains. Merged by CDR3 protein, the rows form single entries marked with the most common genes and DNA. The sample table lists about 580,000 distinct CDR3 sequences, more than 45% of them with a count of one. Approximately 8.4% of the sample is in the top ten clones. Sequenced input: peripheral blood or thyroid tissue (not recorded which). These receptors were taken from a woman under 30 with Graves' hyperthyroidism.

The chain employs TRBV25-1 and TRBJ2-5; 7 nucleotides match TRBD2. After removal of 7 bases from V and 2 bases from J, the junction contained 4 bases not matched to a gene. The CDR3 loop spans 13 amino acids. Germline V CDR1 and CDR2: MGHDK, SYGVNS. The CDR3 DNA reads TGTGCCAGCACCCTAGCGGAGCAAGAGACCCAGTACTTC. This sequence encodes CASTLAEQETQYF.

This clonotype appeared many times. This chain links TRBV7-2 with TRBJ1-4; 10 bases are shared with TRBD1. V was clipped by 5 bases and J by 4 bases; unmatched bases: 10. The CDR3 has 17 residues. Per the germline V gene, CDR1 is SGHTA and CDR2 is FQGNSA. In DNA form, the CDR3 reads TGTGCCAGCAGCCCCAATACCGGGACAGGGGTTAATGAAAAACTGTTTTTT. Translation gives CASSPNTGTGVNEKLFF.

This clonotype appeared many times. The J gene is TRBJ1-4, the V gene TRBV19; no clear D. The CDR3 length is 12 residues. Germline V lookup: CDR1 LNHDA, CDR2 SQIVND (reference sequence). The V end was cut by 5 bases, the J end by 4 bases, with 5 bases between. In DNA, the CDR3 is TGTGCCAGTAGTCTCGTTAATGAAAAACTGTTTTTT. It specifies CASSLVNEKLFF.

In its sample, this clonotype was seen many times. This rearrangement joins TRBV5-4 to TRBJ2-5, with D hard to call. CDR3 length: 13 amino acids. Trimming took off 3 bases at V and 6 bases at J, with 12 bases between the two ends. Germline V lookup: CDR1 SGHNT, CDR2 YYREEE (reference sequence). In DNA form, the CDR3 reads TGTGCCAGCAGCTCCAACCGAGTGCAGACCCAGTACTTC. Its protein product is CASSSNRVQTQYF.

V and J are TRBV5-4 and TRBJ1-4; D is unresolved. CDR1 is SGHNT and CDR2 is YYREEE in the germline V gene (reference sequence). The CDR3 runs to 14 residues. Trimming pared 4 bases from V and 7 bases from J, leaving 14 bases between. The CDR3 sequence is CASSPKLAGEKLFF. For the CDR3, the DNA is TGTGCCAGCAGCCCGAAACTAGCGGGTGAAAAACTGTTTTTT.

Notes on this clonotype: One end of the junction is discordant with germline, which a read error may explain. The gene calls are TRBV20-1 and TRBJ1-4, with a tentative D call TRBD1 (5 bases). The CDR3 runs to 13 residues. Germline CDR1 reads DFQATT; CDR2 reads SNEGSKA (reference sequence). The CDR3 DNA reads as TGCAGTGCTTCTAGACAGCCGGAGGAAGAACTGTTTTTC. It yields the protein CSASRQPEEELFF.

The chain has TRBV9 and TRBJ2-7; possible D gene TRBD1, 6 bases. This CDR3 is built from 16 residues. V was cut by 4 bases and J by 5 bases, with 22 bases left in between. The germline gives CDR1 SGDLS, CDR2 YYNGEE. CDR3 nucleotide sequence: TGTGCCAGCAGCCAACCGACTGGGGGCAAGTACCACGAGCAGTACTTC. Residues: CASSQPTGGKYHEQYF. The entire variable domain, with the rest obtained from reference TRBV9 and TRBJ2-7, is as follows: DSGVTQTPKHLITATGQRVTLRCSPRSGDLSVYWYQQSLDQGLQFLIQYYNGEERAKGNILERFSAQQFPDLHSELNLSSLELGDSALYFCASSQPTGGKYHEQYFGPGTRLTVT.

Worth noting for this clonotype: Because the CDR3 is missing its conserved closing phenylalanine or tryptophan, this is likely a read error. The DNA is left out, because the CDR3 cannot be placed on it with certainty; the CDR3 is given as TCRdb lists it. This chain links TRBV12-3 or TRBV12-4 with TRBJ2-2; the D call in the table, TRBD2, was not verified against the DNA. The CDR3 is 11 amino acids long, termini counted. This chain's CDR3 is CASTHVTWGLA.